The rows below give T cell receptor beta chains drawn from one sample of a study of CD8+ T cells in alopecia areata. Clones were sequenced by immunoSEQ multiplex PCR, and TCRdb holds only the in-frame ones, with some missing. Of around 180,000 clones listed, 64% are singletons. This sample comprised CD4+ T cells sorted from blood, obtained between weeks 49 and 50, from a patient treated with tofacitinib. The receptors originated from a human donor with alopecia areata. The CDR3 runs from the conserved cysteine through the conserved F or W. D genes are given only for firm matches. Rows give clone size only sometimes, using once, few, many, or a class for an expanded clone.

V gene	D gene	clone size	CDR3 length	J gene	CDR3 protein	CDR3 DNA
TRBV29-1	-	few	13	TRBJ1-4	CSVRGDRNEKLFF	TGCAGCGTCAGGGGAGATCGCAATGAAAAACTGTTTTTT
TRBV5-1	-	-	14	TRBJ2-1	CASSFWQGSNEQFF	TGCGCCAGCAGCTTCTGGCAGGGGTCCAATGAGCAGTTCTTC
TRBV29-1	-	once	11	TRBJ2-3	CSVGQPDTQYF	TGCAGCGTAGGACAGCCAGATACGCAGTATTTT
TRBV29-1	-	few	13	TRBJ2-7	CSVATGSPYEQYF	TGCAGCGTCGCCACCGGGTCCCCCTACGAGCAGTACTTC
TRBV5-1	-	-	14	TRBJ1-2	CASSGDSFNYGYTF	TGCGCCAGCAGCGGAGACTCATTCAACTATGGCTACACCTTC
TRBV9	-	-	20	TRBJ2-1	CASSVAPAMSPLSSYNEQFF	TGTGCCAGCAGCGTAGCTCCGGCGATGAGTCCCCTGAGCTCCTACAATGAGCAGTTCTTC
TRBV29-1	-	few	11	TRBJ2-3	CSVGFSDTQYF	TGCAGCGTTGGGTTTTCAGATACGCAGTATTTT
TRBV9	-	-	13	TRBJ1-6	CASSGGENSPLHF	TGTGCCAGCAGCGGAGGAGAAAATTCACCCCTCCACTTT
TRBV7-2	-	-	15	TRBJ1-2	CASSPETLPNYGYTF	TGTGCCAGCAGCCCTGAGACACTCCCGAACTATGGCTACACCTTC
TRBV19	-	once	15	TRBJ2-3	CASSIPSDGTDTQYF	TGTGCCAGTAGTATCCCCAGCGATGGCACAGATACGCAGTATTTT
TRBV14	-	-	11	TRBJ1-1	CASSLNTEAFF	TGTGCCAGCAGCCTAAACACTGAAGCTTTCTTT
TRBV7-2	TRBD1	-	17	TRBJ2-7	CASSSAKLGQASYEQYF	TGTGCCAGCAGCTCGGCCAAACTCGGACAGGCCTCCTACGAGCAGTACTTC
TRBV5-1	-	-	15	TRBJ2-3	CASSFSPLGTDTQYF	TGCGCCAGCAGCTTCTCACCTCTCGGCACAGATACGCAGTATTTT
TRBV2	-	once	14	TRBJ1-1	CASSEAIAGLKAFF	TGTGCCAGCAGTGAAGCTATCGCGGGTTTAAAGGCTTTCTTT
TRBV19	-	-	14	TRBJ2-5	CASSISQGLQTQYF	TGTGCCAGTAGTATAAGCCAGGGTTTGCAGACCCAGTACTTC
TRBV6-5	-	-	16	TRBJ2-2	CASSYSALGTTGELFF	TGTGCCAGCAGTTACTCGGCCTTAGGGACAACCGGGGAGCTGTTTTTT
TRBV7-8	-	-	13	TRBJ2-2	CASSLAGPRELFF	TGTGCCAGCAGCTTAGCGGGGCCCAGGGAGCTGTTTTTT
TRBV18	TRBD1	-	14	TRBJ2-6	CASSPRTGNRVLTF	TGTGCCAGCTCACCACGGACAGGGAATCGCGTCCTGACTTTC
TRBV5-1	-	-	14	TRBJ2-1	CASSRPGQDNEQFF	TGCGCCAGCAGCCGACCAGGACAAGACAATGAGCAGTTCTTC
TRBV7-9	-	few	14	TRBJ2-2	CASSPGVNTGELFF	TGTGCCAGCAGCCCCGGCGTGAACACCGGGGAGCTGTTTTTT